The 17 T cell receptor beta chains presented below share a single source sample, sequenced in a study of blood T cell repertoires in COVID-19. Produced via immunoSEQ multiplex PCR; TCRdb's table is partial and in-frame only. Altogether 15,000 or so clones are present, about 89% being singletons, with the ten largest covering roughly a third. Sequencing was performed on peripheral blood. These receptor sequences come from a woman aged 80 or over with COVID-19, enrolled during active disease.

The chain has TRBV7-9 and TRBJ1-4, with D possibly matching TRBD1 (6 bases). Trimming shortened V by 5 bases and J by 0 bases, and 7 bases separated the two germline ends. Germline loops: CDR1 SEHNR, CDR2 FQNEAQ (reference sequence). This CDR3 spans 14 amino acids. The CDR3 region has the DNA TGTGCCAGCAGCCCAGGGGCAACTAATGAAAAACTGTTTTTT. Its protein product is CASSPGATNEKLFF.

This chain connects TRBV5-4 to TRBJ2-7, with D possibly being TRBD2 (5 bases). V shed 0 bases and J shed 2 bases, with 12 bases lying between them. The length of the CDR3 is 15 residues. Germline loops: CDR1 SGHNT, CDR2 YYREEE (reference sequence). CDR3 residues: CASSLGRSETYEQYF. CDR3 DNA: TGTGCCAGCAGCTTGGGGCGTAGCGAGACCTACGAGCAGTACTTC. Filled out from reference TRBV5-4 and TRBJ2-7, the complete variable domain reads ETGVTQSPTHLIKTRGQQVTLRCSSQSGHNTVSWYQQALGQGPQFIFQYYREEENGRGNFPPRFSGLQFPNYSSELNVNALELDDSALYLCASSLGRSETYEQYFGPGTRLTVT.

This chain joins TRBV2 and TRBJ1-1; D might be TRBD1 (6 bases). Germline V gene lookup returns CDR1 SNHLY and CDR2 FYNNEI. This CDR3 region has 13 residues. The V gene lost 5 bases and the J gene lost 2 bases, with 9 bases spanning the gap. The CDR3 protein is CASSQGHNTEAFF. As DNA, the CDR3 is TGTGCCAGCAGTCAGGGACACAACACTGAAGCTTTCTTT.

The chain carries TRBV29-1 and TRBJ2-3; the match to TRBD2 covers 11 bases. This CDR3 has 13 residues. Per germline, CDR1 SQVTM and CDR2 ANQGSEA. V shed 6 bases and J 5 bases; nucleotides not matched to a gene: 4. CDR3 sequence: CSVIAGGVDTQYF. The CDR3 region has the DNA TGCAGCGTCATAGCGGGAGGGGTAGATACGCAGTATTTT.

This rearrangement joins TRBV4-3 to TRBJ1-3, with D unclear. CDR1 and CDR2 (germline): LGHNA, YSLEER. The CDR3 consists of 15 residues. Trimming cost V 0 bases and J 3 bases, with 9 bases left between them. Written as DNA, the CDR3 is TGCGCCAGCAGCCAAGACTTGACACGTGGAAACACCATATATTTT. It yields the protein CASSQDLTRGNTIYF.

V and J are TRBV6-5 and TRBJ1-6; D gene unclear. The CDR3 runs 14 residues. V lost 2 bases to trimming and J lost 7 bases, with 9 bases between them. CDR1 is MNHEY and CDR2 is SVGAGI in the germline V gene. The CDR3: CASSYQFGNSPLHF. The CDR3 bases are TGTGCCAGCAGTTACCAGTTCGGGAATTCACCCCTCCACTTT.

The chain links TRBV5-4 to TRBJ2-1; the match to TRBD1 covers 12 bases. V gave up 1 base and J gave up 4 bases; unmatched junction bases: 3. This CDR3 spans 16 amino acids. Per germline, CDR1 SGHNT and CDR2 YYREEE (reference sequence). The chain's CDR3 is CASSLRDRGRYNEQFF. The CDR3 coding sequence is TGTGCCAGCAGCTTGAGGGACAGGGGGCGTTACAATGAGCAGTTCTTC.

The chain links TRBV7-9 to TRBJ2-5; tentatively, D is TRBD1 (5 bases). V gave up 5 bases and J gave up 3 bases, with 16 bases separating them. Germline CDR1 reads SEHNR; CDR2 reads FQNEAQ (reference sequence). There are 15 residues in the CDR3. The CDR3 coding sequence is TGTGCCAGCAGCCAGGAAAGGGCAGGGAAAGAGACCCAGTACTTC. Its translation is CASSQERAGKETQYF.

There are a few counts of this clone. CDR3 amino acids: CASTFSGQGETQYF. CDR3 bases: TGTGCCAGTACCTTTTCGGGACAGGGGGAGACCCAGTACTTC. The rearrangement uses TRBV19 and TRBJ2-5; TRBD1 agrees at 10 bases. The germline V gene has CDR1 LNHDA and CDR2 SQIVND (reference sequence). Trimming cost V 7 bases and J 5 bases; bases outside gene matches: 7. CDR3 length: 14 residues.

The CDR3 reads CASSLAGRMNTEAFF. In DNA form, the CDR3 reads TGTGCCAGCAGTTTGGCGGGCCGAATGAACACTGAAGCTTTCTTT. The chain is built from TRBV27 and TRBJ1-1; unclear D gene. CDR3 size: 15 residues. Germline V CDR1 and CDR2: MNHEY, SMNVEV (reference sequence). The V gene lost 3 bases and the J gene lost 0 bases, with 11 bases spanning the gap.

The J gene is TRBJ1-3, the V gene TRBV6-2 or TRBV6-3; 7 positions agree with TRBD1. CDR3 length: 19 amino acids. V shed 2 bases, J shed 0 bases, and the junction held 13 bases outside the gene matches. CDR1 is MNHEY and CDR2 is SVGEGT in the germline V gene. CDR3 sequence reads: CASSYDPGTEASSGNTIYF. CDR3 sequence (DNA): TGTGCCAGCAGTTACGACCCCGGGACAGAGGCCTCCTCTGGAAACACCATATATTTT.

This chain connects TRBV11-2 to TRBJ1-2; tentative D call: TRBD1 (5 bases). CDR1 is SGHAT and CDR2 is FQNNGV in the germline V gene. V was shortened by 0 bases and J by 5 bases, with 13 bases between the two germline ends. The length of the CDR3 is 15 residues. CDR3 sequence (DNA): TGTGCCAGCAGCTTAGATGTGGGGCAGGCGTATGGCTACACCTTC. It encodes CASSLDVGQAYGYTF.

This clone was counted between two and nine times. The V gene is TRBV6-6, the J gene TRBJ2-7, with TRBD2 identical over 10 bases. The V segment lost 4 bases and the J segment 0 bases; nucleotides outside the gene matches: 3. The germline CDR1 and CDR2 sequences are MNHNY and SVGAGI (reference sequence). The CDR3 is 15 amino acids. CDR3 in DNA: TGTGCCAGCAGTTTCCTAGCGGGGGACTCCTACGAGCAGTACTTC. This codes for CASSFLAGDSYEQYF.

J is TRBJ1-1 and V is TRBV27, with 8 bases matching TRBD1. The junction had 3 bases not matched to a gene; V was cut back by 4 bases and J by 8 bases. This CDR3 is built from 12 residues. Looked up from germline, CDR1 is MNHEY and CDR2 is SMNVEV (reference sequence). This chain's CDR3 is CASSSYRGEAFF. DNA of the CDR3: TGTGCCAGCAGTTCCTACAGGGGGGAAGCTTTCTTT.

This chain uses TRBV3-1 (or the pseudogene TRBV3-2) with TRBJ1-3; D unresolved. Per the germline V gene, CDR1 is LGHDT and CDR2 is YNNKEL (reference sequence). CDR3 length: 14 amino acids. V was clipped by 0 bases and J by 0 bases, with 3 bases between them. In nucleotides, the CDR3 is TGTGCCAGCAGCCAAGACAACTCTGGAAACACCATATATTTT. Amino acids: CASSQDNSGNTIYF.

The CDR3 sequence: CASSLFGRGTGEAFF. The CDR3 bases are TGTGCCAGCAGCTTATTTGGTAGGGGGACAGGGGAAGCTTTCTTT. The chain couples TRBV11-2 to TRBJ1-1; 9 bases align to TRBD1. CDR1 SGHAT and CDR2 FQNNGV come from the germline V gene. This CDR3 has 15 residues. The trim removed 2 bases at V and 8 bases at J, leaving 9 bases unmatched.

This chain links TRBV7-3 with TRBJ2-1; 10 bases fit TRBD2. Germline CDR1 reads SGHTA; CDR2 reads FQGTGA. This CDR3 has 16 residues. J was trimmed by 8 bases and V by 5 bases; bases with no gene match: 12. The CDR3 DNA sequence: TGTGCCAGCAGCAGCACCGGGACTAGCGTCCGGCATGAGCAGTTCTTC. This translates into CASSSTGTSVRHEQFF.